The TCR beta chain described here comes from a study of blood T cell repertoires in COVID-19 (dated by TCRdb to the early 2020s). Background for the entire study: The collaborator samples originated in the United States, Italy and Spain and spanned the acute and convalescent phases of COVID-19. The prospective study material was composed of cDNA or gDNA derived from T cells, B-cell-depleted T cells, or PBMCs. Subjects who had been exposed to COVID-19, were actively infected with it, or had recovered from it provided the deeply sampled blood TCRbeta repertoires that made up the dataset. A freely available public database, intended as a resource for researchers studying the immune response to SARS-CoV-2, is where the repertoires were released. The samples were drawn from the first 160 participants of the ongoing ImmuneRACE study and from about 1,200 subjects provided by 6 global collaborators. Sample metadata almost always included a de-identified subject ID, COVID-19 status, age in years and sex. Where HLA class I and class II types were available, the types were taken from metadata supplied by the sample provider, not from assay-based typing.

This clone was picked up one time. Its antigen has not been determined. One base away there is no much larger clone; base qualities are not given. TCRbeta CDR3 regions were amplified from genomic DNA by means of the immunoSEQ Assay, a bias-controlled multiplex PCR. The authors' pipeline ran thus. Nucleated cell counts per sample were estimated from amplification of reference gene primers within the assay. Sequence reads were collapsed and filtered to measure the absolute abundance of every unique TCRbeta CDR3 rearrangement. Productive Simpson clonality was computed per sample as the square root of Simpson's diversity index over productive rearrangements. Held by TCRdb, this immuneACCESS table contains in-frame sequences only and omits some clones. Under half of the omission traces to an unresolved V gene where checked; the cause of the rest is unknown. That table gives V, J and clone size, and the DNA gave D and trimming. Within this sample are tens of thousands of clones, with 85% of them counted one time only. The ten largest make up around 3.7% of the sample.

Each collaborating institution followed its own protocols to collect whole blood in K2EDTA tubes. For TCRbeta analysis, collaborator samples were shipped as frozen whole blood, as isolated PBMCs, or as DNA extracted from either sample type. General conclusions and limits of the study: The amount of clinical and demographic metadata varied by source and participant and was provided uncurated.

Source material: peripheral blood. The TCR was taken from a man over 45 with acute or convalescent COVID-19.

The DNA reads as follows: TGTGCCAGCAGCCAAGGGCCAGGGGGCGAGCAGTACTTC. It translates to CASSQGPGGEQYF. This chain is built from TRBV4-2 and TRBJ2-7; TRBD1 fits 7 bases in the junction. V loses 1 base at its end and J loses 6 bases; junction bases beyond the gene matches: 3. The CDR3 has 13 amino acids, counting the end cysteine and phenylalanine. Only CDR3 DNA remains: 39 bases, in frame from the first base. The germline V gene supplies CDR1 LGHNA and CDR2 YNFKEQ.